This T cell receptor beta chain was identified during a study of shared clonotypes between healthy human individuals. Deletions cut 0 bases from V and 3 bases from J, with 13 bases between. Germline V CDR1 and CDR2: SGHRS, YFSETQ. The CDR3 totals 15 residues. Produced via immunoSEQ multiplex PCR; TCRdb's table is partial and in-frame only. Of 650,000 to 700,000 clones listed, about 90% are singletons. This clone has at least ten counts. The chain uses TRBV5-1 and TRBJ2-7, with TRBD1 as a possible D gene (6 bases). The receptor was isolated from a man between 18 and 35 years old in good health. Some clones in this sample may be carry-over from other donors' samples. The sample was memory CD8+ T cells from PBMCs. Subset noted: CD45RO+ cells pooled with CCR7-negative TemRA cells. The CDR3 is CASSLAAGEIYEQYF. The CDR3 region has the DNA TGCGCCAGCAGCTTGGCCGCAGGGGAAATCTACGAGCAGTACTTC. Full variable domain (remainder filled in from reference TRBV5-1 and TRBJ2-7): KAGVTQTPRYLIKTRGQQVTLSCSPISGHRSVSWYQQTPGQGLQFLFEYFSETQRNKGNFPGRFSGRQFSNSRSEMNVSTLELGDSALYLCASSLAAGEIYEQYFGPGTRLTVT.